The clone carrying this TCR beta chain was counted only a few times. The CDR3 extends over 13 amino acids. Per the germline V gene, CDR1 is MGHRA and CDR2 is YSYEKL. V was clipped by 6 bases and J by 1 base, with 9 bases between them. Each CDR3 protein gets one entry after TCRdb re-called the 5' RACE reads with MiXCR. The data show around 320,000 distinct CDR3 sequences, under 30% seen once. These data belong to a study of T-cell memory formation after mild COVID-19. The wider study: Across donors, TCR clusters were largely donor specific.

The sequencing input was PBMCs or a T cell subset sorted from them (not recorded which). The chain is built from TRBV4-1 and TRBJ2-5; no clear D. This clonotype was obtained from an adult woman who had mild COVID-19 (a few samples of this study predate the infection). Cell type and time point are not known. The chain's CDR3 is CASSLIFQETQYF. The CDR3 DNA reads TGCGCCAGCAGTCTAATTTTCCAAGAGACCCAGTACTTC.